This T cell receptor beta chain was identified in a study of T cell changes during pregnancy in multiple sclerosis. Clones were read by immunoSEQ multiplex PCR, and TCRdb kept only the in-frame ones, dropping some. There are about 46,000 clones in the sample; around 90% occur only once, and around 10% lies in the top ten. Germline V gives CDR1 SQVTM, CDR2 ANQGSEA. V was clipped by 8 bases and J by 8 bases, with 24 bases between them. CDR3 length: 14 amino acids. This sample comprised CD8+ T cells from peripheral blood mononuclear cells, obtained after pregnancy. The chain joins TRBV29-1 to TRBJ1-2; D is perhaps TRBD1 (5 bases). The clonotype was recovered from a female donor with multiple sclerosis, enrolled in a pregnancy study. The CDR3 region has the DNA TGCAGCCCCTGTCATTTTGTCAGGGTTATCGGCTACACCTTC. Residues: CSPCHFVRVIGYTF.